This T cell receptor (beta chain) was found in a study of shared clonotypes between healthy human individuals. Sequencing was performed with immunoSEQ multiplex PCR; in TCRdb, only in-frame clones are kept and a portion is missing. This sample has about 1 million clones, with around 75% found just once. Germline CDR1 and CDR2: SGHRS and YFSETQ. The CDR3 covers 15 residues. V dropped 3 bases and J dropped 9 bases, with 19 bases sitting between them. The sequence derives from a man aged 18 to 30 in good health. The chain joins TRBV5-1 to TRBJ2-1, with no clear D. Sequenced: memory CD4+ T cells sorted from blood. Subset noted: CD45RA-negative fraction. CDR3 sequence: CASSSTSQLHLEQFF. CDR3 DNA sequence: TGCGCCAGCAGCTCTACGTCCCAGCTCCACCTTGAGCAGTTCTTC.